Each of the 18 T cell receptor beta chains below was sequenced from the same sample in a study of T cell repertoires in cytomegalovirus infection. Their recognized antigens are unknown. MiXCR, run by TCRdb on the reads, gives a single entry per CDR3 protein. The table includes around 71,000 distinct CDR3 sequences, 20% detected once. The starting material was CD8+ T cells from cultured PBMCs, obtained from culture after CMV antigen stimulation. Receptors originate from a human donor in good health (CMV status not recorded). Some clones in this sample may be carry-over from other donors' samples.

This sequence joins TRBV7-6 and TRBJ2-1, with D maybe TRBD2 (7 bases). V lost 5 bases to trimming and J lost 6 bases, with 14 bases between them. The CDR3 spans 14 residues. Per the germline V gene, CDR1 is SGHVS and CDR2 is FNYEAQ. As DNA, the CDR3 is TGTGCCAGCAGCCCGTGGGGGGGGGCCAATGAGCAGTTCTTC. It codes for CASSPWGGANEQFF. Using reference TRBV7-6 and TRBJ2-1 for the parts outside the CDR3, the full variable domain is GAGVSQSPRYKVTKRGQDVALRCDPISGHVSLYWYRQALGQGPEFLTYFNYEAQQDKSGLPNDRFSAERPEGSISTLTIQRTEQRDSAMYRCASSPWGGANEQFFGPGTRLTVL.

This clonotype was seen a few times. In DNA, the CDR3 is TGTGCCAGCAGTCCTGACAAAGGAGAGACCCAGTACTTC. It specifies CASSPDKGETQYF. The genes are TRBV12-3 or TRBV12-4 and TRBJ2-5; D is ambiguous. CDR3 length: 13 amino acids. The V end lost 5 bases, the J end lost 4 bases, and 11 bases lay between the germline ends.

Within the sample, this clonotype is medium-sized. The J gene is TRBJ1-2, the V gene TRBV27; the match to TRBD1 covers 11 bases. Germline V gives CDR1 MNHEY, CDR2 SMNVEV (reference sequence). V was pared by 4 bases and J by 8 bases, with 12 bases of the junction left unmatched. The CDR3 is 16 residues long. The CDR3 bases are TGTGCCAGCAGTTCATATGGGGGACAGGGGGTGGTGGGCTACACCTTC. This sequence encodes CASSSYGGQGVVGYTF.

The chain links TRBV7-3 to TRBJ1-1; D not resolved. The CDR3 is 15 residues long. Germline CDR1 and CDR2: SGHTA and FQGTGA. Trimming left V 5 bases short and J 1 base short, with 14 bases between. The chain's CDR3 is CASSPRVGRNTEAFF. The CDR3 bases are TGTGCCAGCAGCCCGAGGGTGGGAAGGAACACTGAAGCTTTCTTT.

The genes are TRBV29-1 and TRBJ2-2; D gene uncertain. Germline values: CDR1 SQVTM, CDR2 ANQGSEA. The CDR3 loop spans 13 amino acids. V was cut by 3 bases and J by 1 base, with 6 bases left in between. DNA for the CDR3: TGCAGCGTTGATGAAGGGAACACCGGGGAGCTGTTTTTT. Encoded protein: CSVDEGNTGELFF.

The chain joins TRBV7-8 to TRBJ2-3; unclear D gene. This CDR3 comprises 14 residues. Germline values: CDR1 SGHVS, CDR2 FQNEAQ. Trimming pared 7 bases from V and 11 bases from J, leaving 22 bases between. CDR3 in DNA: TGTGCCAGCAACGAAGGAGCACTTAATGGGGTGCAGTATTTT. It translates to CASNEGALNGVQYF.

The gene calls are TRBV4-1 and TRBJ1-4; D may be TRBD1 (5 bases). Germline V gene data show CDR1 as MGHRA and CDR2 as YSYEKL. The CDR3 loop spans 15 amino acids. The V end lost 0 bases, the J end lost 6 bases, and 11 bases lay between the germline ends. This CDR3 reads CASSQDGGGDEKLFF. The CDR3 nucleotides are TGCGCCAGCAGCCAAGATGGGGGAGGTGATGAAAAACTGTTTTTT.

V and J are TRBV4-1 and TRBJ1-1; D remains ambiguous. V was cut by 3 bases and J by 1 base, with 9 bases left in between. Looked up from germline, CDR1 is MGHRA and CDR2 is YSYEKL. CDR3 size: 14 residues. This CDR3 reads CASSQSGENTEAFF. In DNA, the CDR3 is TGCGCCAGCAGCCAGAGCGGAGAGAACACTGAAGCTTTCTTT.

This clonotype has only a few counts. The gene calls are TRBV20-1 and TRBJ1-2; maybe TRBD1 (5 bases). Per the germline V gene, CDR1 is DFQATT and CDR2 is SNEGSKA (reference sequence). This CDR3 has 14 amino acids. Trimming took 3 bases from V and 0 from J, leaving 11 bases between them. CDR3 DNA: TGCAGTGCTAGTCCAGGGTTATCTAACTATGGCTACACCTTC. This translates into CSASPGLSNYGYTF.

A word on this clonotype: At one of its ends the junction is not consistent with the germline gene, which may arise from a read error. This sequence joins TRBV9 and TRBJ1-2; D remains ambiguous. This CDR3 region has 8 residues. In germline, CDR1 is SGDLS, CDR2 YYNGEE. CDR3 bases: TGTGCCAGCAGCGACGAGGCCTTC. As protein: CASSDEAF.

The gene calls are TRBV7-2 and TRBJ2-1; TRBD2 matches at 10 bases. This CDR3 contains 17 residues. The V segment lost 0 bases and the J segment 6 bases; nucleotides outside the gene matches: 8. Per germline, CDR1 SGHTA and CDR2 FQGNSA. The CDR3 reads CASSLAFSGGPVNEQFF. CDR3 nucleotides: TGTGCCAGCAGCTTAGCCTTTAGCGGGGGGCCGGTCAATGAGCAGTTCTTC.

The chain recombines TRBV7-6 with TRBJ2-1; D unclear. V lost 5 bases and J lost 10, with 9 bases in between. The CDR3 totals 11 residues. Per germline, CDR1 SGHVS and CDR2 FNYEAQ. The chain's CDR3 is CASSKPGEQFF. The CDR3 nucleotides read TGTGCCAGCAGCAAGCCCGGGGAGCAGTTCTTC.

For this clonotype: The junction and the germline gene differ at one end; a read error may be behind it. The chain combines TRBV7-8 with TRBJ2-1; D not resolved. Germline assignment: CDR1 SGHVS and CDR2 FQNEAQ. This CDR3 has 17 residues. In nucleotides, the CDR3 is TGCGCCAGCAGCCAAGATTTTCCTAGTCAACCCTACAATGAGCAGTTCTTC. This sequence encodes CASSQDFPSQPYNEQFF.

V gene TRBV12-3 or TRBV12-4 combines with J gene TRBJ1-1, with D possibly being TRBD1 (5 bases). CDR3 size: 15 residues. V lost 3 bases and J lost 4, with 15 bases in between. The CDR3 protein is CASSLGVGEVTEAFF. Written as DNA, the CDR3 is TGTGCCAGCAGTTTGGGGGTGGGCGAAGTCACTGAAGCTTTCTTT.

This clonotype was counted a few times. The CDR3 DNA sequence: TGTGCCACCTCTGACAGGGGACTACGCTATGGCTACACCTTC. Translated: CATSDRGLRYGYTF. This chain uses TRBV24-1 with TRBJ1-2, with 8 bases lining up with TRBD1. Germline assignment: CDR1 KGHDR and CDR2 SFDVKD. The length of the CDR3 is 14 residues. With 9 bases clipped from V and 4 bases from J, the junction kept 9 bases outside the gene matches.

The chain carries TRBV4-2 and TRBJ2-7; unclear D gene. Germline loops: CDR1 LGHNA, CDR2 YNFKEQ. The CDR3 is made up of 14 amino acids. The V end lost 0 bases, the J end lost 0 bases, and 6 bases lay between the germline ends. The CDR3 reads CASSQEYGSYEQYF. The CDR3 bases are TGTGCCAGCAGCCAAGAATACGGCTCCTACGAGCAGTACTTC.

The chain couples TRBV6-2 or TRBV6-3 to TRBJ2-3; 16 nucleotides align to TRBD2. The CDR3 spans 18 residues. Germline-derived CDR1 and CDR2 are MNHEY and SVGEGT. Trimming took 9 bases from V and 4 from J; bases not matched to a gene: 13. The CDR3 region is CASPPGGLAGGSADTQYF. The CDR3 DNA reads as TGTGCCAGTCCGCCAGGGGGACTAGCGGGGGGGTCAGCAGATACGCAGTATTTT.

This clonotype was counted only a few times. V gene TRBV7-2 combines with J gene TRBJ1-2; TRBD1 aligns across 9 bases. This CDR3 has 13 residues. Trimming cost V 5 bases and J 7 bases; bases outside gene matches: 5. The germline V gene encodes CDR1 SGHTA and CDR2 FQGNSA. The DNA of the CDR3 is TGTGCCAGCAGCGCTCGGACAGGGGCTGGCTACACCTTC. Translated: CASSARTGAGYTF.